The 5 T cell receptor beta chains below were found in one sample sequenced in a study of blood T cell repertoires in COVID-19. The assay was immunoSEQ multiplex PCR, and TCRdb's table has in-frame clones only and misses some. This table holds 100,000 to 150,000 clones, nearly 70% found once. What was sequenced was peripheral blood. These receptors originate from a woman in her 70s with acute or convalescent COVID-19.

CDR3 amino acids: CASSRQSINTDTQYF. The CDR3 nucleotides are TGTGCCAGCAGCAGACAGTCTATTAACACAGATACGCAGTATTTT. The chain is built from TRBV2 and TRBJ2-3; D perhaps matches TRBD1 (5 bases). The V gene lost 6 bases and the J gene lost 2 bases, with 15 bases spanning the gap. Per the germline V gene, CDR1 is SNHLY and CDR2 is FYNNEI. This CDR3 comprises 15 residues. Combining the CDR3 with reference TRBV2 and TRBJ2-3 gives the whole variable domain EPEVTQTPSHQVTQMGQEVILRCVPISNHLYFYWYRQILGQKVEFLVSFYNNEISEKSEIFDDQFSVERPDGSNFTLKIRSTKLEDSAMYFCASSRQSINTDTQYFGPGTRLTVL.

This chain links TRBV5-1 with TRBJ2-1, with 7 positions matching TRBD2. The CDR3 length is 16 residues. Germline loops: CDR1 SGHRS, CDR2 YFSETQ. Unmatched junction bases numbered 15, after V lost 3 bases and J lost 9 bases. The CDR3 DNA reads TGCGCCAGCAGCTCCGGACTAGACTCCTTTAACGGTGAGCAGTTCTTC. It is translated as CASSSGLDSFNGEQFF.

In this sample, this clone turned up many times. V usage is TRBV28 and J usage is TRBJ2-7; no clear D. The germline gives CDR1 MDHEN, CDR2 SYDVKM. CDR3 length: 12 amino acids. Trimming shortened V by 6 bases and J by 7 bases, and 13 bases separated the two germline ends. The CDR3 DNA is TGTGCCAGCAGCGATGTCCGAGCGGAGCAGTACTTC. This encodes CASSDVRAEQYF.

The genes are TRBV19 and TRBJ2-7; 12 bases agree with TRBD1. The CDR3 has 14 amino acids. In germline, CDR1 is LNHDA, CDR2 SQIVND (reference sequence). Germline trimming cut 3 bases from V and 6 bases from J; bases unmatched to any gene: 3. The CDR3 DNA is TGTGCCAGTAGTATGGGGACAGGGGGCGCCGAGCAGTACTTC. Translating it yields CASSMGTGGAEQYF.

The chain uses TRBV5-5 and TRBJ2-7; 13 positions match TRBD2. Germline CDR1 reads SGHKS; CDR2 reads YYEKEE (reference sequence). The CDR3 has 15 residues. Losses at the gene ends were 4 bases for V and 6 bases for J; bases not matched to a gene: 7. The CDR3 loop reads CASSKRTSGSGEQYF. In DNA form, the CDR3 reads TGTGCCAGCAGCAAAAGGACTAGCGGGAGTGGCGAGCAGTACTTC.